This TCR beta chain was retrieved from a study of blood T cell repertoires in COVID-19. Per germline, CDR1 MNHEY and CDR2 SMNVEV (reference sequence). This CDR3 contains 15 residues. Trimming stripped 6 bases from V and 7 bases from J, with 18 bases between. Adults between roughly 18 and 95 years of age took part from 24 US areas. Participants were placed into cohorts based on the clinical history they reported. Among Cohort 3 donors, those recovered had two negative PCRs, clearance, or symptom resolution. Assay used: immunoSEQ multiplex PCR; TCRdb lists only in-frame clones, some missing. The table lists 310,000 or so clones, around nine tenths of them singletons.

The sample taken for sequencing was PBMCs or T cells enriched from blood (not recorded which). The chain uses TRBV27 and TRBJ1-4; D gene unclear. The origin of this receptor is a woman aged 40 to 55 who had recovered from COVID-19. The CDR3 DNA follows: TGTGCCAGCAGGCGCCGGGAGAAAGGGTTTGAAAAACTGTTTTTT. Amino acids: CASRRREKGFEKLFF.